Listed below are T cell receptor beta chains from one sample, sequenced in a study of blood T cell repertoires in COVID-19. Assay: immunoSEQ multiplex PCR; the TCRdb copy retains only in-frame clones and omits some. This table has around 61,000 clones, roughly nine tenths appearing once. Sequences were obtained from peripheral blood. The receptors stem from a man between 60 and 70 years old with acute or convalescent COVID-19. The CDR3 runs from the conserved cysteine through the conserved F or W. D genes are given only for firm matches. The size entry is marked missing in some rows and otherwise reads once, few, many or a size class.

clone size	V gene	J gene	D gene	CDR3 protein	CDR3 DNA
-	TRBV6-2/TRBV6-3	TRBJ1-5	TRBD1	CASSYSGDRGLSNQPQHF	TGTGCCAGCAGTTACTCCGGGGACAGGGGGCTAAGCAATCAGCCCCAGCATTTT
-	TRBV18	TRBJ1-2	-	CASSPQQRDGYTF	TGTGCCAGCTCACCTCAGCAGCGGGATGGCTACACCTTC
-	TRBV6-5	TRBJ1-1	-	CASSLRFGEAFF	TGTGCCAGCAGCCTGAGGTTTGGTGAAGCTTTCTTT
-	TRBV7-9	TRBJ1-6	TRBD1	CASSLPFGQGDSPLHF	TGTGCCAGCAGCTTACCTTTCGGACAGGGGGATTCACCCCTCCACTTT
few	TRBV6-2/TRBV6-3	TRBJ1-5	-	CASSSLPRPRNQPQHF	TGTGCCAGCAGTTCCCTTCCGCGGCCCCGCAATCAGCCCCAGCATTTT
-	TRBV5-6	TRBJ1-1	-	CASSSDTLVGTEAFF	TGTGCCAGCAGCTCGGACACCCTGGTAGGGACTGAAGCTTTCTTT
-	TRBV9	TRBJ2-1	-	CASSVLGTQWSNEQFF	TGTGCCAGCAGCGTCCTCGGGACACAGTGGAGCAATGAGCAGTTCTTC
-	TRBV18	TRBJ1-3	-	CASSPPRWGDGNTIYF	TGTGCCAGCTCACCACCTCGGTGGGGGGATGGAAACACCATATATTTT
once	TRBV19	TRBJ1-6	-	CASSNQANSPLHF	TGTGCCAGTAGTAACCAGGCTAATTCACCCCTCCACTTT
-	TRBV6-5	TRBJ1-4	-	CASSGQINEKLFF	TGTGCCAGCAGCGGACAGATCAATGAAAAACTGTTTTTT
-	TRBV5-1	TRBJ1-1	-	CASSLGLLNTEAFF	TGCGCCAGCAGCTTAGGACTCCTGAACACTGAAGCTTTCTTT
few	TRBV10-1	TRBJ2-1	-	CASSQGTYNEQFF	TGCGCCAGCAGCCAGGGTACCTACAATGAGCAGTTCTTC
-	TRBV29-1	TRBJ1-2	-	CSAPWGGRGYTF	TGCAGCGCCCCCTGGGGGGGCCGGGGCTACACCTTC
-	TRBV7-9	TRBJ2-7	TRBD2	CASSGTSGGYEQYF	TGTGCCAGCAGCGGGACTAGCGGGGGCTACGAGCAGTACTTC
-	TRBV5-6	TRBJ2-7	TRBD1	CASSAETGTRYEQYF	TGTGCCAGCAGCGCCGAGACAGGGACCCGCTACGAGCAGTACTTC
-	TRBV6-5	TRBJ2-7	-	CASSYAGFGEQYF	TGTGCCAGCAGTTACGCAGGGTTCGGCGAGCAGTACTTC
-	TRBV6-2/TRBV6-3	TRBJ2-7	-	CASSYRPAYEQYF	TGTGCCAGCAGTTACCGTCCTGCCTACGAGCAGTACTTC
-	TRBV7-3	TRBJ2-1	-	CASGETDNEQFF	TGTGCCAGCGGAGAAACCGACAATGAGCAGTTCTTC
-	TRBV5-3	TRBJ2-3	-	CARSPSTDTQYF	TGTGCCAGAAGCCCGAGCACAGATACGCAGTATTTT
-	TRBV15	TRBJ1-2	-	CATSSLQGKGYGYTF	TGTGCCACCAGCAGCTTGCAGGGGAAGGGCTATGGCTACACCTTC
-	TRBV5-1	TRBJ1-2	TRBD1	CASSTTGGNPGYTF	TGCGCCAGCAGCACAACAGGGGGCAATCCGGGCTACACCTTC
few	TRBV4-1	TRBJ2-7	-	CASSQDEAEFYEQYF	TGCGCCAGCAGCCAAGATGAAGCCGAGTTCTACGAGCAGTACTTC
-	TRBV5-1	TRBJ1-4	-	CASTVEGAPGEKLFF	TGCGCCAGCACCGTTGAAGGGGCCCCTGGGGAAAAACTGTTTTTT
-	TRBV9	TRBJ2-3	TRBD1	CASSARTGSTDTQYF	TGTGCCAGCAGCGCCAGGACAGGTAGCACAGATACGCAGTATTTT
-	TRBV6-1	TRBJ1-5	-	CASSERGGTGIMPQHF	TGTGCCAGCAGTGAAAGGGGGGGCACAGGGATAATGCCCCAGCATTTT
-	TRBV19	TRBJ2-5	-	CASSGVSETQYF	TGTGCCAGTAGTGGAGTATCGGAGACCCAGTACTTC
-	TRBV3-1/TRBV3-2	TRBJ1-4	-	CASSQDLKKLFF	TGTGCCAGCAGCCAAGATCTTAAAAAACTGTTTTTT
-	TRBV12-5	TRBJ1-2	-	CASGFTGSHYGYTF	TGTGCTAGTGGTTTTACGGGTTCACACTATGGCTACACCTTC
-	TRBV29-1	TRBJ1-3	TRBD1	CSGKTGPSSGNTIYF	TGCAGCGGGAAGACAGGGCCTTCCTCTGGAAACACCATATATTTT
-	TRBV6-5	TRBJ2-7	TRBD2	CASSFGLVEQYF	TGTGCCAGCAGTTTCGGACTAGTCGAGCAGTACTTC
-	TRBV5-4	TRBJ2-5	TRBD1	CASQTQGSGETQYF	TGTGCCAGCCAAACACAGGGGTCAGGGGAGACCCAGTACTTC
-	TRBV7-9	TRBJ1-2	TRBD1	CASSSQGQATNYGYTF	TGTGCCAGCAGCTCCCAGGGACAGGCGACTAACTATGGCTACACCTTC
-	TRBV6-5	TRBJ2-7	-	CASSVTGLYSTEQYF	TGTGCCAGCAGCGTTACAGGGCTCTACTCAACCGAGCAGTACTTC
-	TRBV7-2	TRBJ1-5	-	CASSLTTLQPQHF	TGTGCCAGCAGCCTGACGACACTCCAGCCCCAGCATTTT
-	TRBV11-2	TRBJ1-2	-	CASSLDSYYGYTF	TGTGCCAGCAGCTTAGACAGTTACTATGGCTACACCTTC
-	TRBV24-1	TRBJ1-3	-	CATSDYTGFDSGNTIYF	TGTGCCACCAGTGACTATACAGGGTTCGACTCTGGAAACACCATATATTTT
-	TRBV9	TRBJ2-2	-	CASSVDSANTGELFF	TGTGCCAGCAGCGTGGACAGTGCGAACACCGGGGAGCTGTTTTTT
-	TRBV5-6	TRBJ1-2	TRBD1	CASSLGTGGTSYGYTF	TGTGCCAGCAGCTTGGGGACAGGGGGGACGAGCTATGGCTACACCTTC
-	TRBV29-1	TRBJ1-2	-	CSVTTWSGGGYTF	TGCAGCGTTACCACCTGGTCGGGAGGTGGCTACACCTTC
-	TRBV7-9	TRBJ1-1	TRBD1	CASSRGQGWNTEAFF	TGTGCCAGCAGCAGGGGGCAGGGATGGAACACTGAAGCTTTCTTT
once	TRBV5-1	TRBJ2-7	TRBD1	CASSLGQGRYEQYF	TGCGCCAGCAGCTTGGGACAGGGGCGCTACGAGCAGTACTTC
-	TRBV5-1	TRBJ1-2	-	CASSNLQGPYGYTF	TGCGCCAGCAGCAATCTACAGGGTCCCTATGGCTACACCTTC
-	TRBV5-1	TRBJ2-3	-	CASSLEAGDTQYF	TGCGCCAGCAGCTTAGAAGCGGGAGATACGCAGTATTTT
once	TRBV7-9	TRBJ2-1	TRBD1	CASSRQGAGGEQFF	TGTGCCAGCAGCCGACAGGGGGCTGGAGGTGAGCAGTTCTTC
once	TRBV5-1	TRBJ2-7	TRBD1	CASSSGQGPAEQYF	TGCGCCAGCAGCTCAGGACAGGGGCCGGCCGAGCAGTACTTC
-	TRBV3-1/TRBV3-2	TRBJ1-2	-	CASSQDLPQINYGYTF	TGTGCCAGCAGCCAAGATCTCCCCCAGATTAACTATGGCTACACCTTC
-	TRBV5-4	TRBJ2-2	-	CASSSGEWNTGELFF	TGTGCCAGCTCTTCAGGGGAGTGGAACACCGGGGAGCTGTTTTTT
-	TRBV7-9	TRBJ2-5	-	CASSLSGLQETQYF	TGTGCCAGCAGCCTTAGCGGCCTGCAAGAGACCCAGTACTTC
-	TRBV5-1	TRBJ1-3	-	CASSGDISGNTIYF	TGCGCCAGCAGCGGGGACATCTCTGGAAACACCATATATTTT
-	TRBV5-1	TRBJ2-7	TRBD2	CASSPVGGSSYEQYF	TGCGCCAGCAGCCCCGTGGGGGGGTCCTCCTACGAGCAGTACTTC
few	TRBV4-2	TRBJ2-3	TRBD2	CASSQEASGITDTQYF	TGTGCCAGCAGCCAAGAGGCTAGCGGAATCACAGATACGCAGTATTTT